The next 26 T cell receptor beta chains were all read from a single sample in a study of shared clonotypes between healthy human individuals. Assay used: immunoSEQ multiplex PCR; TCRdb lists only in-frame clones, some missing. Of just over 2,000,000 clones in the sample, 95% were seen once. What was sequenced was naive CD4+ T cells sorted from blood. Subset here: CD45RA+ positively selected. All receptors derive from a man aged 18 to 35 in good health.

This clone was counted once. This chain's CDR3 is CASSDSNMNTEAFF. The CDR3 DNA reads TGTGCCAGCAGTGACAGCAACATGAACACTGAAGCTTTCTTT. This rearrangement joins TRBV6-1 to TRBJ1-1; D is unclear. This CDR3 is 14 amino acids long. CDR1 is MNHNS, CDR2 SASEGT, per germline. V lost 3 bases and J 0 bases, leaving 8 bases between the germline ends.

J is TRBJ2-2 and V is TRBV27; D call uncertain. This CDR3 is built from 15 residues. V was cut by 8 bases and J by 5 bases, with 18 bases left in between. Per the germline V gene, CDR1 is MNHEY and CDR2 is SMNVEV (reference sequence). Written as DNA, the CDR3 is TGTGCCAGCCGAACCTTCGGGCTCGGTACCGGGGAGCTGTTTTTT. Protein sequence: CASRTFGLGTGELFF.

The gene calls are TRBV6-4 and TRBJ2-3, with TRBD2 matching over 12 bases. Germline CDR1 and CDR2: MRHNA and SNTAGT. This CDR3 spans 19 amino acids. V dropped 3 bases and J dropped 5; count of bases not matched to a gene: 15. CDR3 nucleotide sequence: TGTGCCAGCAGTGAAGGCGGATCTAGCGGGAGGGCCTTGAAAGATACGCAGTATTTT. As protein: CASSEGGSSGRALKDTQYF.

The gene calls are TRBV11-2 and TRBJ1-4, with 8 bases that match TRBD1. V dropped 3 bases and J dropped 5; count of bases not matched to a gene: 5. The V gene's germline CDR1 is SGHAT and CDR2 FQNNGV. The CDR3 contains 15 residues. CDR3 sequence reads: CASSLDRVSNEKLFF. DNA of the CDR3: TGTGCCAGCAGCTTGGACAGGGTATCGAATGAAAAACTGTTTTTT.

The V and J genes are TRBV2 and TRBJ2-2; D is unresolved. The CDR3 is 15 amino acids. Per germline, CDR1 SNHLY and CDR2 FYNNEI. Trimming shortened V by 4 bases and J by 5 bases, and 14 bases separated the two germline ends. The chain's CDR3 is CASSVNEQPTGELFF. The CDR3 DNA follows: TGTGCCAGCAGTGTTAACGAACAGCCAACCGGGGAGCTGTTTTTT.

This chain connects TRBV5-1 to TRBJ2-7, with D possibly matching TRBD1 (6 bases). Germline V CDR1 and CDR2: SGHRS, YFSETQ. This CDR3 region has 15 residues. Trimming removed 0 bases at V and 0 bases at J, with 10 bases between. The CDR3 loop reads CASSLAQGSSYEQYF. The CDR3 DNA sequence: TGCGCCAGCAGCTTGGCACAGGGAAGCTCCTACGAGCAGTACTTC.

This clone was recorded only once. The chain uses TRBV19 and TRBJ1-2, with a tentative D call TRBD1 (6 bases). V dropped 9 bases and J dropped 7 bases, with 18 bases sitting between them. CDR1 LNHDA and CDR2 SQIVND come from the germline V gene (reference sequence). CDR3 length: 13 residues. The CDR3 sequence is CASRPAGAFGYTF. The DNA of the CDR3 is TGTGCCAGCCGTCCGGCAGGGGCGTTTGGCTACACCTTC.

In the case of this clone: This CDR3 fails to terminate in the conserved phenylalanine or tryptophan, so it likely reflects a read error. The DNA is omitted, as the CDR3 cannot be located on it reliably, and the CDR3 follows TCRdb's listing. The V and J genes are TRBV6-5 and TRBJ1-2. The length of the CDR3 is 9 amino acids, counting both ends. Germline CDR1 and CDR2: MNHEY and SVGAGI. The CDR3 here is CASSYSPLT.

In regard to this clone: Other DNA sequences in this specimen translate into the identical CDR3. The V gene is TRBV7-9, the J gene TRBJ1-6; maybe TRBD1 (5 bases). Per the germline V gene, CDR1 is SEHNR and CDR2 is FQNEAQ (reference sequence). This CDR3 spans 15 amino acids. V was clipped by 3 bases and J by 6 bases, with 12 bases between them. The CDR3 bases are TGTGCCAGCAGCTTGGGAACAGGTTCTAATTCACCCCTCCACTTT. This gives the protein CASSLGTGSNSPLHF.

J is TRBJ1-3 and V is TRBV11-2, with D perhaps matching TRBD1 (5 bases). The germline V gene encodes CDR1 SGHAT and CDR2 FQNNGV. The length of the CDR3 is 18 residues. Trimming stripped 5 bases from V and 0 bases from J, with 20 bases between. The CDR3 protein is CASSPKPKTANSGNTIYF. In DNA form, the CDR3 reads TGTGCCAGCAGCCCGAAACCAAAGACAGCGAACTCTGGAAACACCATATATTTT.

CDR3 amino acids: CASSSTTNTEAFF. For the CDR3, the DNA is TGTGCCAGCAGTTCTACAACGAACACTGAAGCTTTCTTT. The chain recombines TRBV2 with TRBJ1-1; D uncertain. CDR1 and CDR2 from the germline V gene are SNHLY and FYNNEI. This CDR3 is 13 amino acids long. V lost 5 bases to trimming and J lost 1 base, with 8 bases between them.

Notes on this clone: This could be a read error, since a much larger clone is one nucleotide away. The rearrangement uses TRBV7-3 and TRBJ2-2; D gene uncertain. The germline V gene has CDR1 SGHTA and CDR2 FQGTGA. The CDR3 totals 12 residues. V was trimmed by 2 bases and J by 6 bases, leaving 4 bases between them. CDR3 sequence (DNA): TGTGCCAGCAGCTTAGAACCCGGGGAGCTGTTTTTT. Residues: CASSLEPGELFF.

The gene calls are TRBV6-1 and TRBJ1-5; the D is unclear. The CDR3 is made up of 15 amino acids. V lost 6 bases and J lost 1, with 13 bases in between. CDR1 and CDR2 (germline): MNHNS, SASEGT. The CDR3 DNA is TGTGCCAGCAGGAAGGGTATGGTGAGCAATCAGCCCCAGCATTTT. It codes for CASRKGMVSNQPQHF.

The chain recombines TRBV6-1 with TRBJ2-3; 8 bases are a match to TRBD2. The CDR3 length is 16 residues. V was clipped by 2 bases and J by 8 bases; unmatched bases: 12. Germline CDR1 MNHNS, CDR2 SASEGT. This CDR3 is CASSEHPPGGAGTQYF. CDR3 DNA: TGTGCCAGCAGTGAACACCCCCCCGGGGGGGCTGGTACGCAGTATTTT.

This clone was detected a few times. J is TRBJ2-5 and V is TRBV5-4; D remains ambiguous. This CDR3 contains 13 residues. The germline gives CDR1 SGHNT, CDR2 YYREEE (reference sequence). Trimming removed 6 bases at V and 3 bases at J, with 12 bases between. The CDR3 reads CASTRIGKETQYF. As DNA, the CDR3 is TGTGCCAGCACCCGGATCGGTAAAGAGACCCAGTACTTC. Based on the CDR3 plus reference TRBV5-4 and TRBJ2-5, the full variable domain is ETGVTQSPTHLIKTRGQQVTLRCSSQSGHNTVSWYQQALGQGPQFIFQYYREEENGRGNFPPRFSGLQFPNYSSELNVNALELDDSALYLCASTRIGKETQYFGPGTRLLVL.

This rearrangement joins TRBV11-2 to TRBJ1-2; 9 bases are shared with TRBD1. The V gene's germline CDR1 is SGHAT and CDR2 FQNNGV. The CDR3 totals 17 residues. J gave up 2 bases and V 1 base, and 8 bases lay outside the gene matches. The CDR3 reads CASSLGRQDRGNYGYTF. The CDR3 coding sequence is TGTGCCAGCAGCTTAGGCAGACAGGACAGGGGAAACTATGGCTACACCTTC.

This clone appeared once. This chain connects TRBV11-2 to TRBJ2-7; D gene ambiguous. CDR1 is SGHAT, CDR2 FQNNGV, per germline. This CDR3 has 12 amino acids. Between the trimmed V and J ends, which lost 5 bases and 6 bases, there was a span of 11 bases. DNA of the CDR3: TGTGCCAGCAGCCCTGCCACTCCCGAGCAGTACTTC. It is translated as CASSPATPEQYF.

V gene TRBV29-1 combines with J gene TRBJ1-2; TRBD1 matches at 10 bases. V shed 5 bases and J 8 bases; nucleotides not matched to a gene: 5. There are 12 residues in the CDR3. CDR1 and CDR2 (germline): SQVTM, ANQGSEA. This CDR3 reads CSVLRDRGGYTF. The CDR3 DNA is TGCAGCGTTCTCCGGGACAGGGGAGGCTACACCTTC.

The V call is TRBV19, the J call TRBJ1-2; no definite D call. The CDR3 has 14 amino acids. Trimming took 4 bases from V and 4 from J, leaving 13 bases between them. Germline V gene lookup returns CDR1 LNHDA and CDR2 SQIVND (reference sequence). CDR3 in amino acids: CASSTGSTGYGYTF. For the CDR3, the DNA is TGTGCCAGTAGTACGGGGTCTACCGGCTATGGCTACACCTTC.

This sequence joins TRBV20-1 and TRBJ1-4; no clear D gene. V lost 6 bases and J lost 5, with 4 bases in between. CDR3 size: 10 residues. Germline V lookup: CDR1 DFQATT, CDR2 SNEGSKA (reference sequence). The CDR3 DNA reads as TGCAGTGCCGTCAATGAAAAACTGTTTTTT. It yields the protein CSAVNEKLFF.

The V gene is TRBV5-1, the J gene TRBJ2-1, with 8 bases identical to TRBD2. Germline CDR1 reads SGHRS; CDR2 reads YFSETQ. The CDR3 covers 16 residues. The ends lost 4 bases at V and 4 bases at J; junction bases unmatched: 10. The CDR3 nucleotides are TGCGCCAGCAGCACCGTAGCGGGGTCCGAATACAATGAGCAGTTCTTC. Its protein is CASSTVAGSEYNEQFF.

Details on this clone: One end of the junction does not line up with germline, which may come from a read error. V is TRBV19 and J is TRBJ2-5; D is perhaps TRBD2 (6 bases). In germline, CDR1 is LNHDA, CDR2 SQIVND (reference sequence). The CDR3 runs to 11 residues. The CDR3 DNA is TGCGGTATTGATACCGGGGGGACCCAGTACTTC. It is translated as CGIDTGGTQYF.

Turning to this clone: This sample includes further DNA sequences coding for the same CDR3. This sequence joins TRBV7-2 and TRBJ2-5; 15 bases match TRBD2. V was clipped by 5 bases and J by 5 bases; unmatched bases: 6. Germline V gives CDR1 SGHTA, CDR2 FQGNSA. The CDR3 length is 16 residues. This chain's CDR3 is CASSIGLAGGSETQYF. The CDR3 DNA reads as TGTGCCAGCAGCATAGGACTAGCGGGAGGGTCGGAGACCCAGTACTTC.

V gene TRBV2 combines with J gene TRBJ1-1; the match to TRBD1 covers 7 bases. The germline V gene has CDR1 SNHLY and CDR2 FYNNEI. V shed 6 bases and J 5 bases; nucleotides not matched to a gene: 6. The CDR3 extends over 13 amino acids. The CDR3 loop is CASSTGVRTEAFF. The CDR3 coding sequence is TGTGCCAGCAGCACAGGGGTTCGGACTGAAGCTTTCTTT.

The chain joins TRBV5-4 to TRBJ2-7; a weak D match, TRBD1 (5 bases). The CDR3 loop spans 15 amino acids. Looked up from germline, CDR1 is SGHNT and CDR2 is YYREEE (reference sequence). The ends were cut back, 4 bases at V and 4 bases at J, with 18 bases in the middle. The CDR3 DNA sequence: TGTGCCAGCAGCGGGAACACAGGAGTAAGGTACGAGCAGTACTTC. Its protein is CASSGNTGVRYEQYF.

This chain joins TRBV13 and TRBJ2-7; D may be TRBD2 (5 bases). The CDR3 consists of 16 residues. Germline loops: CDR1 PRHDT, CDR2 FYEKMQ (reference sequence). V lost 5 bases and J 5 bases, leaving 22 bases between the germline ends. The CDR3 spells CASSLTLLSGRDEQYF. Here the CDR3 DNA reads TGTGCCAGCAGCCTTACCCTTTTAAGCGGCAGAGACGAGCAGTACTTC. The variable domain in full, completed from reference TRBV13 and TRBJ2-7, reads AAGVIQSPRHLIKEKRETATLKCYPIPRHDTVYWYQQGPGQDPQFLISFYEKMQSDKGSIPDRFSAQQFSDYHSELNMSSLELGDSALYFCASSLTLLSGRDEQYFGPGTRLTVT.